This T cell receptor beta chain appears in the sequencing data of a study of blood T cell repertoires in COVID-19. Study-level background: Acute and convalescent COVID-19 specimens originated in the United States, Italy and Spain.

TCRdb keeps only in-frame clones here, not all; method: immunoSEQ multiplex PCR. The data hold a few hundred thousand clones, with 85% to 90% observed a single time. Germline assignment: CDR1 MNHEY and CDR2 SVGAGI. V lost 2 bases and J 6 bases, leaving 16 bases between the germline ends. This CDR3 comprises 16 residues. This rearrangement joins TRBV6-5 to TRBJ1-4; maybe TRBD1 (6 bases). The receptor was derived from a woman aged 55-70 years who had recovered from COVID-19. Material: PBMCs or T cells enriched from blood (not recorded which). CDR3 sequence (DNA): TGTGCCAGCAGTTACCTGGGGGCAGGGTGGGATGAAAAACTGTTTTTT. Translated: CASSYLGAGWDEKLFF.